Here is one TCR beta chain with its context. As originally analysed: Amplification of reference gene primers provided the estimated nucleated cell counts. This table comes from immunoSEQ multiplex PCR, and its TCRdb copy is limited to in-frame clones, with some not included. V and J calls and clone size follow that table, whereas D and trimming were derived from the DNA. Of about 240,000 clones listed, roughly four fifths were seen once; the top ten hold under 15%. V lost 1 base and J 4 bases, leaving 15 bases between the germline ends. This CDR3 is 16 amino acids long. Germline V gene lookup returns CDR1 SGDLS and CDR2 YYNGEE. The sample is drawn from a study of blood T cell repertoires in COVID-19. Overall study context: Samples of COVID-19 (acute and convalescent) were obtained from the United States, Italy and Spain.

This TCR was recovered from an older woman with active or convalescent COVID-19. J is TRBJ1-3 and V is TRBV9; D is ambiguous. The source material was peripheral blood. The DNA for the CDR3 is TGTGCCAGCAGCGTATCGGGGTATGAGTCCGGAAACACCATATATTTT. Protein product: CASSVSGYESGNTIYF.